Shown below are 23 T cell receptor beta chains from a single sample sequenced in a study of shared clonotypes between healthy human individuals. Here immunoSEQ multiplex PCR was the method, and the copy in TCRdb shows in-frame clones only, minus some. The sample consists of 110,000 or so clones, 55% to 80% of them appearing once. Sequencing used memory CD8+ T cells sorted from blood. Noted subset: CD45RO+ cells pooled with CCR7-negative TemRA cells. The receptors were gathered from a woman aged 25 to 39 in good health.

The V and J genes are TRBV4-2 and TRBJ1-2, with TRBD1 matching 7 bases. V lost 5 bases to trimming and J lost 8 bases; unmatched junction nucleotides: 5. Germline loops: CDR1 LGHNA, CDR2 YNFKEQ. The CDR3 contains 12 residues. The CDR3 reads CASSMTGRGYTF. The DNA for the CDR3 is TGTGCCAGCAGCATGACAGGGCGAGGCTACACCTTC.

This clone was seen many times. The rearrangement links TRBV10-1 to TRBJ2-2; D possibly matches TRBD1 or TRBD2 (6 bases each). The V and J ends lost 4 bases and 6 bases respectively, with 9 bases between them. The CDR3 runs 13 residues. Germline V gene sequence: CDR1 WNHNN, CDR2 SYGVQD (reference sequence). CDR3 coding DNA: TGCGCCAGCAGTGCAGGGGAGGCCGGGGAGCTGTTTTTT. Protein product: CASSAGEAGELFF.

The chain links TRBV27 to TRBJ2-1; tentative D call: TRBD1 (6 bases). The CDR3 is 13 amino acids. V gave up 4 bases and J gave up 8 bases, with 12 bases separating them. Germline CDR1 MNHEY, CDR2 SMNVEV (reference sequence). Here the CDR3 DNA reads TGTGCCAGCAGTTGGCACAGGGTCGATGAGCAGTTCTTC. Protein product: CASSWHRVDEQFF.

This sequence joins TRBV19 and TRBJ2-7; 10 bases match TRBD1. The germline gives CDR1 LNHDA, CDR2 SQIVND (reference sequence). V was pared by 4 bases and J by 5 bases, with 5 bases of the junction left unmatched. The CDR3 extends over 14 amino acids. This chain's CDR3 is CASSRRQGAHEQYF. CDR3 nucleotide sequence: TGTGCCAGTAGTAGGCGACAGGGGGCTCACGAGCAGTACTTC.

The V and J genes are TRBV14 and TRBJ2-1, with 8 bases lining up with TRBD2. Trimming cost V 4 bases and J 5 bases; bases outside gene matches: 4. The V gene's germline CDR1 is SGHDN and CDR2 FVKESK. This CDR3 is built from 14 residues. The CDR3 loop is CASSRLASHNEQFF. Written as DNA, the CDR3 is TGTGCCAGCAGCCGACTAGCGTCACACAATGAGCAGTTCTTC.

The rearrangement links TRBV7-9 to TRBJ1-3; D unresolved. V lost 2 bases and J 4 bases, leaving 6 bases between the germline ends. Germline values: CDR1 SEHNR, CDR2 FQNEAQ (reference sequence). This CDR3 region has 13 residues. CDR3 nucleotides: TGTGCCAGCAGCTTATTCTCGGGAAACACCATATATTTT. Protein: CASSLFSGNTIYF.

The gene calls are TRBV2 and TRBJ2-5, with 7 bases fitting TRBD2. In germline, CDR1 is SNHLY, CDR2 FYNNEI. The junction had 6 bases not matched to a gene; V was cut back by 5 bases and J by 0 bases. The CDR3 loop spans 15 amino acids. The CDR3 protein is CASSRSGNYQETQYF. CDR3 coding DNA: TGTGCCAGCAGTAGAAGCGGGAATTACCAAGAGACCCAGTACTTC.

V usage is TRBV6-6 and J usage is TRBJ2-2; D not certain. The ends were cut back, 6 bases at V and 7 bases at J, with 3 bases in the middle. Germline assignment: CDR1 MNHNY and CDR2 SVGAGI (reference sequence). This CDR3 contains 10 residues. The CDR3 here is CASRDGELFF. CDR3 bases: TGTGCCAGCAGAGACGGGGAGCTGTTTTTT.

This clone was seen only once. The chain uses TRBV6-5 and TRBJ2-3, with unresolved D. CDR3 size: 14 residues. The ends were cut back, 5 bases at V and 2 bases at J, with 11 bases in the middle. Germline V gene lookup returns CDR1 MNHEY and CDR2 SVGAGI. The CDR3 DNA follows: TGTGCCAGCAGTCCCATAGTAGACACAGATACGCAGTATTTT. Translated, it gives CASSPIVDTDTQYF.

This clone occurred a few times. J is TRBJ1-2 and V is TRBV7-9; D is perhaps TRBD1 (5 bases). CDR3 size: 14 residues. CDR1 and CDR2 from the germline V gene are SEHNR and FQNEAQ (reference sequence). Trimming left V 5 bases short and J 7 bases short, with 17 bases between. The CDR3 bases are TGTGCCAGCAGCCCAGAGGAAGGGGCGAGTGGCTACACCTTC. This encodes CASSPEEGASGYTF.

V is TRBV27 and J is TRBJ2-7, with 8 bases fitting TRBD2. CDR1 MNHEY and CDR2 SMNVEV come from the germline V gene (reference sequence). The CDR3 is made up of 16 amino acids. The junction had 14 bases not matched to a gene; V was cut back by 5 bases and J by 5 bases. CDR3 in amino acids: CASSPYIAGGYDEQYF. The CDR3 nucleotides read TGTGCCAGCAGTCCCTACATCGCGGGAGGATACGACGAGCAGTACTTC.

The chain links TRBV6-1 to TRBJ1-1; 7 nucleotides match TRBD1. Germline V gene sequence: CDR1 MNHNS, CDR2 SASEGT. This CDR3 spans 15 amino acids. J lost 5 bases, V lost 1 base, and 7 bases had no gene match. The CDR3 region is CASSEGEGAWTEAFF. In nucleotides, the CDR3 is TGTGCCAGCAGTGAAGGTGAGGGGGCATGGACTGAAGCTTTCTTT.

The chain uses TRBV5-6 and TRBJ1-1; D ambiguous. The germline CDR1 and CDR2 sequences are SGHDT and YYEEEE. CDR3 length equals 13 residues. V was cut by 5 bases and J by 4 bases, with 12 bases left in between. DNA of the CDR3: TGTGCCAGCAGTAAACCGGGAGGCACTGAAGCTTTCTTT. It specifies CASSKPGGTEAFF.

This clone was seen a few times. V usage is TRBV7-8 and J usage is TRBJ1-1; D is perhaps TRBD1 (5 bases). This CDR3 comprises 13 residues. Deletions cut 1 base from V and 7 bases from J, with 10 bases between. From germline, CDR1 is SGHVS and CDR2 FQNEAQ. CDR3 protein: CASSLDRGVEAFF. CDR3 DNA: TGTGCCAGCAGCTTAGACAGAGGGGTTGAAGCTTTCTTT.

In this sample, this clone turned up a few times. V is TRBV19 and J is TRBJ1-1; 9 positions agree with TRBD1. Germline V gene lookup returns CDR1 LNHDA and CDR2 SQIVND (reference sequence). V shed 9 bases, J shed 0 bases, and the junction held 11 bases outside the gene matches. This CDR3 is built from 16 residues. The CDR3 DNA reads TGTGCCAGCTCGGGACAGGGTGGTCTTCTGAACACTGAAGCTTTCTTT. Amino acids: CASSGQGGLLNTEAFF. Full variable domain (missing parts from reference TRBV19 and TRBJ1-1): DGGITQSPKYLFRKEGQNVTLSCEQNLNHDAMYWYRQDPGQGLRLIYYSQIVNDFQKGDIAEGYSVSREKKESFPLTVTSAQKNPTAFYLCASSGQGGLLNTEAFFGQGTRLTVV.

This clone was seen more than once but under ten times. J is TRBJ2-5 and V is TRBV7-9; TRBD2 matches 7 bases. Germline V lookup: CDR1 SEHNR, CDR2 FQNEAQ (reference sequence). V lost 4 bases, J lost 4 bases, and 6 bases stayed unmatched. The CDR3 extends over 14 amino acids. CDR3 bases: TGTGCCAGCAGCTCAGCGGGAATGGGAGAGACCCAGTACTTC. Protein: CASSSAGMGETQYF. The full variable domain, its missing parts supplied by reference TRBV7-9 and TRBJ2-5, is DTGVSQNPRHKITKRGQNVTFRCDPISEHNRLYWYRQTLGQGPEFLTYFQNEAQLEKSRLLSDRFSAERPKGSFSTLEIQRTEQGDSAMYLCASSSAGMGETQYFGPGTRLLVL.

This clone has ten or more counts. The V call is TRBV4-1, the J call TRBJ1-4; no definite D call. The germline CDR1 and CDR2 sequences are MGHRA and YSYEKL. The length of the CDR3 is 14 residues. Trimming took off 1 base at V and 1 base at J, with 4 bases between the two ends. The CDR3 reads CASSQGLTNEKLFF. The CDR3 nucleotides read TGCGCCAGCAGCCAAGGGCTAACTAATGAAAAACTGTTTTTT.

This clone was picked up a small number of times. Other DNA sequences in this sample translate to the same CDR3. The chain recombines TRBV6-4 with TRBJ1-5; D uncertain. The germline CDR1 and CDR2 sequences are MRHNA and SNTAGT. The CDR3 extends over 13 amino acids. Deletions cut 4 bases from V and 0 bases from J, with 4 bases between. The CDR3 DNA reads as TGTGCCAGCAGTGTGGATAGCAATCAGCCCCAGCATTTT. The encoded protein is CASSVDSNQPQHF.

This clone qualifies as medium-sized (0.01 to 0.1%). The V call is TRBV6-1, the J call TRBJ2-7; the D is unclear. CDR1 MNHNS and CDR2 SASEGT come from the germline V gene. The CDR3 consists of 15 residues. V lost 2 bases and J 0 bases, leaving 11 bases between the germline ends. CDR3 sequence: CASSEKTASSYEQYF. CDR3 DNA sequence: TGTGCCAGCAGTGAAAAAACAGCGAGCTCCTACGAGCAGTACTTC.

This clone was recorded a few times. J is TRBJ2-1 and V is TRBV13; D is undetermined. The germline gives CDR1 PRHDT, CDR2 FYEKMQ (reference sequence). The length of the CDR3 is 14 residues. The germline V and J ends were trimmed by 1 base and 6 bases, with 10 bases remaining between them. The CDR3 coding sequence is TGTGCCAGCAGCTTAGAGGGTTCTTCCAATGAGCAGTTCTTC. This gives the protein CASSLEGSSNEQFF.

The chain employs TRBV6-5 and TRBJ2-3; D is possibly TRBD2 (5 bases). From germline, CDR1 is MNHEY and CDR2 SVGAGI. Trimming pared 8 bases from V and 1 base from J, leaving 10 bases between. This CDR3 contains 13 residues. Written as DNA, the CDR3 is TGTGCCAGCCGGAGCGGACGCACAGATACGCAGTATTTT. Translation gives CASRSGRTDTQYF.

The chain is built from TRBV5-1 and TRBJ2-7; D perhaps matches TRBD2 (7 bases). CDR1 is SGHRS and CDR2 is YFSETQ in the germline V gene. V was trimmed by 0 bases and J by 5 bases, leaving 12 bases between them. The CDR3 is 14 residues long. The CDR3 reads CASSLEGGTNEQYF. CDR3 nucleotide sequence: TGCGCCAGCAGCTTGGAAGGGGGGACTAACGAGCAGTACTTC.

The rearrangement links TRBV13 to TRBJ2-5; either TRBD1 or TRBD2 may supply D (5 bases each). V was shortened by 1 base and J by 4 bases, with 10 bases between the two germline ends. Per the germline V gene, CDR1 is PRHDT and CDR2 is FYEKMQ (reference sequence). CDR3 length equals 14 residues. The DNA for the CDR3 is TGTGCCAGCAGCTTAGAAGGGACCTCAGAGACCCAGTACTTC. Residues: CASSLEGTSETQYF.